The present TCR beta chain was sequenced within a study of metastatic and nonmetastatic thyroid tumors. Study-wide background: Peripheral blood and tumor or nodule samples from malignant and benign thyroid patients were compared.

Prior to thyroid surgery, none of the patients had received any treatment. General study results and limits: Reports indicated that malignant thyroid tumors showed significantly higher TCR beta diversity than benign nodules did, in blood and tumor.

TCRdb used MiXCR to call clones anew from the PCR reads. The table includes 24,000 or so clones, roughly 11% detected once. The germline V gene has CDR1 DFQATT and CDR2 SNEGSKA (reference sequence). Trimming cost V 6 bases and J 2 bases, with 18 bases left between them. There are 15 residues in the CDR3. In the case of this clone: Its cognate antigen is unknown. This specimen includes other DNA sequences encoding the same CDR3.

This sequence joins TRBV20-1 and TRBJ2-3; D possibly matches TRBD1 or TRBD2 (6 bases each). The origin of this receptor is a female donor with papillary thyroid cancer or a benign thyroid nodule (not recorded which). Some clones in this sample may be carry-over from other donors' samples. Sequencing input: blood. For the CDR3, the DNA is TGCAGTGCGTTACGTGGGGGCGGGAACACAGATACGCAGTATTTT. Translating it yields CSALRGGGNTDTQYF.